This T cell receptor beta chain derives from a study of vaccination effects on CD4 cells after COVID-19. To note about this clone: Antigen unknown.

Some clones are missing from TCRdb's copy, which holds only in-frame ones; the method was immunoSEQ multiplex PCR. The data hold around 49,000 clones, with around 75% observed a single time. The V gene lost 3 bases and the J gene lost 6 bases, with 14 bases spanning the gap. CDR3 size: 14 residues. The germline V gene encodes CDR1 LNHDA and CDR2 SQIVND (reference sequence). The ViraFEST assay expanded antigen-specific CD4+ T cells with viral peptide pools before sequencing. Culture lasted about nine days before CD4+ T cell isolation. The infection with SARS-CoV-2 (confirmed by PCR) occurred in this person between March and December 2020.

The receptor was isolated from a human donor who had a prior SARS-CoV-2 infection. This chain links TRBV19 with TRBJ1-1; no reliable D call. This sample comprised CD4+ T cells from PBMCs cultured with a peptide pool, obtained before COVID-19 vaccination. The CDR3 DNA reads TGTGCCAGTAGTATCGACGAGATTCAAGCTGAAGCTTTCTTT. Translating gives CASSIDEIQAEAFF.